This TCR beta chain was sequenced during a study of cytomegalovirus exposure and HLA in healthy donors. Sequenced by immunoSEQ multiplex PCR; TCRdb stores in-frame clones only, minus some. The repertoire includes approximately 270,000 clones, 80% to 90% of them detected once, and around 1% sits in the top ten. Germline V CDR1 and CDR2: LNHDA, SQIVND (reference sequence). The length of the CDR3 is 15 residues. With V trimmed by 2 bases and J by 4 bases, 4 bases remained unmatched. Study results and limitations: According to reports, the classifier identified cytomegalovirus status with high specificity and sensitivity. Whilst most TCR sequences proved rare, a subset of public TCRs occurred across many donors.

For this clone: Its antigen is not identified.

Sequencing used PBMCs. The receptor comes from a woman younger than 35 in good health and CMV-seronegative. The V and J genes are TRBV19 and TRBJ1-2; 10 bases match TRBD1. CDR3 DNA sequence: TGTGCCAGTAGTATACGCCGGGACAGGGGCTATGGCTACACCTTC. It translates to CASSIRRDRGYGYTF.